A selection of T cell receptor beta chains follows, all from one sample in a study of CD8 T cells in Susac syndrome. TCRdb re-derived calls from the immunoSEQ multiplex PCR reads in MiXCR, one entry per CDR3 protein. Here the sample spans roughly 120,000 distinct CDR3 sequences, approximately 94% being singletons. Sequencing was performed on CD4+ T cells from PBMCs. These receptors were obtained from a human donor with multiple sclerosis. CDR3s include the opening cysteine and the closing phenylalanine or tryptophan. The D gene is left open where the match is weak. Only some rows state a clone size, as once, few, many or a class for expanded clones.

abundance,v_gene,d_gene,j_gene,CDR3nt,CDR3aa
.,TRBV9,.,TRBJ2-7,TGTGCCAGCAGCGTAGGGGGTAGCGGCTCCTACGAGCAGTACTTC,CASSVGGSGSYEQYF
.,TRBV6-1,.,TRBJ1-1,TGTGCCAGCTTTTCGTCTACGGGGCTGGGCACTGAAGCTTTCTTT,CASFSSTGLGTEAFF
.,TRBV2,TRBD1,TRBJ2-5,TGTGCCAGCGACCGGGACAGAGAGACCCAGTACTTC,CASDRDRETQYF
once,TRBV6-2/TRBV6-3,TRBD1,TRBJ1-5,TGTGCCAGCAGACCCGACAGGGCCCGCAATCAGCCCCAGCATTTT,CASRPDRARNQPQHF
few,TRBV12-3/TRBV12-4,.,TRBJ2-7,TGTGCCAGCAGTCCTCGGGGTGTCAGCTCCTACGAGCAGTACTTC,CASSPRGVSSYEQYF
.,TRBV4-2,TRBD1,TRBJ1-1,TGTGCCAGCAGCCAAAGCAAACAGGGGGCGAGGGCTGAAGCTTTCTTT,CASSQSKQGARAEAFF
.,TRBV28,.,TRBJ1-2,TGTGCCAGCAGTCCGAACTATGGCTACACCTTC,CASSPNYGYTF
.,TRBV6-1,TRBD1,TRBJ1-6,TGTGCCAGCAGTCTGCCGGGACAGGGTGTTAATAATTCACCCCTCCACTTT,CASSLPGQGVNNSPLHF
.,TRBV10-3,TRBD2,TRBJ2-1,TGTGCCATCAGTGAGTCAAGCGGGGCCTACAATGAGCAGTTCTTC,CAISESSGAYNEQFF
.,TRBV19,.,TRBJ1-5,TGTGCCAGTCAACCTCAGGGGACTGTGGCCCAGCATTTT,CASQPQGTVAQHF
.,TRBV7-2,.,TRBJ2-2,TGTGCCAGCACCCTCGTCCTGGGGCCCGGGGAGCTGTTTTTT,CASTLVLGPGELFF
.,TRBV6-7,.,TRBJ2-5,TGTGCCAGCAGTTCGGTTGTCATTGGATCGGAGACCCAGTACTTC,CASSSVVIGSETQYF
few,TRBV14,.,TRBJ1-2,TGTGCCAGCAGCCAAGACAGAGCCTATGGCTACACCTTC,CASSQDRAYGYTF
once,TRBV10-3,.,TRBJ2-1,TGTGCCATCAGTGAGTCGACGGGACAAGAGCAGTTCTTC,CAISESTGQEQFF